The clone carrying this T cell receptor beta chain appeared many times. Its specificity is unknown. The data are from a study of CD8 T cells in ankylosing spondylitis. Molecular-barcoded quantitative 5'-RACE produced these TCR beta libraries. One entry per CDR3 protein, called by TCRdb with MiXCR from the 5' RACE reads. The sample carries 240,000 or so distinct CDR3 sequences, about 10% recorded once. The germline V gene has CDR1 ENHRY and CDR2 SYGVKD. CDR3 length: 15 residues. Trimming stripped 5 bases from V and 0 bases from J, with 13 bases between. Broader study findings: Disease-linked clones were reportedly significantly enriched in matched ankylosing spondylitis synovial fluid. Relatively scarce in peripheral blood, disease-linked clones were CD8+. What seemed typical of ankylosing spondylitis blood was a TCR beta motif built from several highly homologous variants.

The V gene is TRBV10-3, the J gene TRBJ1-2; no reliable D call. Sequenced sample: blood, either unsorted or a sorted T cell fraction (not recorded which). The receptor was derived from a male donor with ankylosing spondylitis or in good health (not recorded which). Here the CDR3 reads CAISLNRIANYGYTF. In DNA form, the CDR3 reads TGTGCCATCAGTCTAAACAGAATAGCTAACTATGGCTACACCTTC.